This T cell receptor (beta chain) was profiled in a study of blood T cell repertoires in COVID-19. About the study: Italy, Spain and the United States were the sources of the convalescent and acute COVID-19 samples.

As handled by the study authors: Amplification of reference gene primers provided the estimated nucleated cell counts. Only in-frame clones appear in the TCRdb table, and some are missing; sequencing was by immunoSEQ multiplex PCR. The DNA gave D and trimming, while V, J and clone size come from that table. The profile shows 200,000 to 250,000 clones, about 81% of them singletons. The CDR3 is 15 amino acids. CDR1 is GTSNPN, CDR2 SVGIG, per germline (reference sequence). The V gene end was trimmed by 0 bases and the J gene end by 2 bases; junction bases not matched to a gene: 7. Seattle's cohort entered during active infection and was followed longitudinally.

The clonotype was recovered from a woman at least 80 years old with COVID-19, enrolled during active disease. Sequencing used peripheral blood. The rearrangement joins TRBV30 to TRBJ2-7; the match to TRBD2 covers 7 bases. CDR3 region: CAWSVGRAGTYEQYF. The CDR3 DNA reads as TGTGCCTGGAGTGTGGGGAGGGCAGGGACCTACGAGCAGTACTTC.